This entry lists 25 T cell receptor beta chains sequenced from one sample in a study of early T cells in non-severe SARS-CoV-2 infection. TCRdb re-called the 5' RACE reads with MiXCR, one entry per CDR3 protein. This sample has 50,000 to 55,000 distinct CDR3 sequences; roughly 8.8% occur once, and the top ten carry about 15%. Source material: whole blood. The receptor source for this set is an adult who was a healthcare worker with PCR-confirmed SARS-CoV-2 infection or an uninfected control (not recorded which).

This clonotype was found many times. The rearrangement uses TRBV4-2 and TRBJ2-3; 7 bases map to TRBD2. V shed 0 bases, J shed 0 bases, and the junction held 6 bases outside the gene matches. Per germline, CDR1 LGHNA and CDR2 YNFKEQ. This CDR3 is 17 amino acids long. The CDR3 nucleotides read TGTGCCAGCAGCCAAGAAGGAGGGAGGGGAAGCACAGATACGCAGTATTTT. Protein: CASSQEGGRGSTDTQYF.

This clonotype was counted at least ten times. The chain couples TRBV7-9 to TRBJ2-2; D is perhaps TRBD1 (5 bases). Germline CDR1 reads SEHNR; CDR2 reads FQNEAQ (reference sequence). V lost 6 bases to trimming and J lost 3 bases, with 14 bases between them. There are 15 residues in the CDR3. CDR3 in DNA: TGTGCCAGCAGAAATAGGGGTTTAGACACCGGGGAGCTGTTTTTT. Translation gives CASRNRGLDTGELFF.

This clonotype was seen many times. CDR3 sequence (DNA): TGTGCCTCTGGACCCAACCGAGAAGCTTTCTTT. This codes for CASGPNREAFF. The rearrangement uses TRBV12-3 or TRBV12-4 and TRBJ1-1, with D uncertain. Trimming removed 11 bases from V and 8 bases from J, with 15 bases in between. CDR3 length: 11 residues.

V gene TRBV5-4 combines with J gene TRBJ2-2, with D possibly TRBD1 on 6 matching bases. Trimming stripped 7 bases from V and 0 bases from J, with 10 bases between. The CDR3 runs to 14 residues. In germline, CDR1 is SGHNT, CDR2 YYREEE (reference sequence). CDR3 DNA: TGTGCCAGCGGAAACAGGGCGAACACCGGGGAGCTGTTTTTT. Translating it yields CASGNRANTGELFF. Together with reference TRBV5-4 and TRBJ2-2, the CDR3 gives the full variable domain: ETGVTQSPTHLIKTRGQQVTLRCSSQSGHNTVSWYQQALGQGPQFIFQYYREEENGRGNFPPRFSGLQFPNYSSELNVNALELDDSALYLCASGNRANTGELFFGEGSRLTVL.

This clonotype was picked up many times. V is TRBV6-1 and J is TRBJ2-3; no definite D call. The germline V gene has CDR1 MNHNS and CDR2 SASEGT. Trimming pared 11 bases from V and 6 bases from J, leaving 15 bases between. The CDR3 consists of 12 residues. The CDR3 DNA reads as TGTGCCGCAAGGTCCGTTGTGGATACGCAGTATTTT. It specifies CAARSVVDTQYF.

The chain recombines TRBV5-4 with TRBJ2-5, with TRBD2 as a possible D gene (6 bases). Germline V lookup: CDR1 SGHNT, CDR2 YYREEE (reference sequence). The ends were cut back, 4 bases at V and 4 bases at J, with 11 bases in the middle. CDR3 length: 13 amino acids. CDR3 sequence (DNA): TGTGCCAGCAGCCTGTCCGGGGGAGAGACCCAGTACTTC. Protein product: CASSLSGGETQYF.

The V and J genes are TRBV29-1 and TRBJ2-7, with D possibly being TRBD2 (5 bases). Germline-derived CDR1 and CDR2 are SQVTM and ANQGSEA. The CDR3 is 13 amino acids. V was pared by 6 bases and J by 3 bases, with 15 bases between. CDR3 protein: CSVLTSLGYEQYF. In DNA, the CDR3 is TGCAGCGTGCTCACTAGTTTGGGCTACGAGCAGTACTTC.

This clonotype was counted a few times. The chain has TRBV7-2 and TRBJ2-3; the match to TRBD2 covers 16 bases. The V gene's germline CDR1 is SGHTA and CDR2 FQGNSA. Unmatched junction bases numbered 6, after V lost 4 bases and J lost 5 bases. This CDR3 has 17 residues. The chain's CDR3 is CASSSGTSGREIDTQYF. CDR3 bases: TGTGCCAGCAGCTCTGGGACTAGCGGGAGGGAAATAGATACGCAGTATTTT.

This clonotype was seen many times. The chain couples TRBV2 to TRBJ1-5, with D unresolved. V was pared by 1 base and J by 3 bases, with 10 bases between. Germline values: CDR1 SNHLY, CDR2 FYNNEI. The CDR3 loop spans 15 amino acids. The CDR3 sequence: CASSEEVLDNQPQHF. Written as DNA, the CDR3 is TGTGCCAGCAGTGAAGAGGTTTTGGACAATCAGCCCCAGCATTTT.

The chain couples TRBV7-9 to TRBJ1-2; a weak D match, TRBD1 (5 bases). The germline V gene has CDR1 SEHNR and CDR2 FQNEAQ (reference sequence). CDR3 length: 12 amino acids. Trimming left V 7 bases short and J 7 bases short, with 13 bases between. The CDR3 region has the DNA TGTGCCAGCACCCCCGCCGGGACTGGCTACACCTTC. Its translation: CASTPAGTGYTF.

This clonotype was found many times. The V call is TRBV6-5, the J call TRBJ1-5; D is possibly TRBD1 (6 bases). The germline gives CDR1 MNHEY, CDR2 SVGAGI. The CDR3 runs to 17 residues. Trimming pared 2 bases from V and 1 base from J, leaving 15 bases between. This CDR3 reads CASSYEPGVLSNQPQHF. CDR3 sequence (DNA): TGTGCCAGCAGTTACGAGCCAGGGGTTTTGAGCAATCAGCCCCAGCATTTT.

This clonotype was seen a few times. A clone one base away is much larger, so this may be a read error. V usage is TRBV20-1 and J usage is TRBJ1-2, with TRBD1 matching 10 bases. The CDR3 extends over 14 amino acids. Germline V gene sequence: CDR1 DFQATT, CDR2 SNEGSKA (reference sequence). CDR3 region: CGASPGQGVYGYTF. The CDR3 DNA sequence: TGCGGTGCTAGTCCAGGACAGGGGGTTTATGGCTACACCTTC.

Many counts were recorded for this clonotype. The gene calls are TRBV20-1 and TRBJ2-3, with TRBD1 identical over 7 bases. This CDR3 has 14 residues. The J segment lost 2 bases and the V segment lost 6 bases, leaving 8 bases of the junction unmatched. Germline CDR1 is DFQATT and CDR2 is SNEGSKA (reference sequence). The CDR3 nucleotides are TGCAGTGCCGAGGGACAGCTAAACACAGATACGCAGTATTTT. This encodes CSAEGQLNTDTQYF.

The chain has TRBV29-1 and TRBJ2-5, with D unclear. The ends were cut back, 0 bases at V and 5 bases at J, with 4 bases in the middle. The CDR3 is 11 residues long. CDR1 is SQVTM and CDR2 is ANQGSEA in the germline V gene. CDR3 in amino acids: CSVEEVETQYF. For the CDR3, the DNA is TGCAGCGTTGAAGAGGTTGAGACCCAGTACTTC.

This clonotype was counted ten times or more. The CDR3 sequence: CASTGYRDQPQHF. The CDR3 coding sequence is TGTGCCAGCACGGGATACAGGGATCAGCCCCAGCATTTT. The chain recombines TRBV6-6 with TRBJ1-5; D might be TRBD1 (6 bases). Per germline, CDR1 MNHNY and CDR2 SVGAGI (reference sequence). V was shortened by 7 bases and J by 5 bases, with 12 bases between the two germline ends. There are 13 residues in the CDR3.

This clonotype was seen repeatedly, ten times or more. The CDR3 region is CSATPGGRVWGYTF. CDR3 DNA: TGCAGTGCTACCCCCGGGGGGCGGGTATGGGGCTACACCTTC. The V and J genes are TRBV20-1 and TRBJ1-2; a possible D gene is TRBD1 (6 bases). Germline CDR1 is DFQATT and CDR2 is SNEGSKA (reference sequence). The ends were cut back, 4 bases at V and 8 bases at J, with 20 bases in the middle. The CDR3 covers 14 residues.

The sample holds many counts of this clonotype. The V gene is TRBV7-9, the J gene TRBJ1-1; D perhaps matches TRBD1 (5 bases). The CDR3 totals 14 residues. CDR1 SEHNR and CDR2 FQNEAQ come from the germline V gene (reference sequence). V was trimmed by 3 bases and J by 5 bases, leaving 13 bases between them. In DNA, the CDR3 is TGTGCCAGCAGCTTTGACCCAAGGGGTACTGAAGCTTTCTTT. Its translation: CASSFDPRGTEAFF.

The gene calls are TRBV6-5 and TRBJ1-2; a possible D gene is TRBD1 (6 bases). This CDR3 spans 11 amino acids. The V end lost 7 bases, the J end lost 11 bases, and 14 bases lay between the germline ends. Germline V lookup: CDR1 MNHEY, CDR2 SVGAGI. The CDR3 DNA reads TGTGCCAGCACCACCGGACAGAAGTACACCTTC. It specifies CASTTGQKYTF.

This clonotype appeared a few times. This chain links TRBV4-1 with TRBJ2-3; D possibly corresponds to TRBD1 (5 bases). V dropped 3 bases and J dropped 2 bases, with 18 bases sitting between them. CDR1 and CDR2 from the germline V gene are MGHRA and YSYEKL. CDR3 length: 17 amino acids. CDR3 bases: TGCGCCAGCAGCCAGGAGACAGCCACTATCCTCACAGATACGCAGTATTTT. It is translated as CASSQETATILTDTQYF.

This clonotype was seen ten or more times. The rearrangement joins TRBV6-1 to TRBJ1-5, with TRBD1 identical over 9 bases. CDR1 and CDR2 from the germline V gene are MNHNS and SASEGT. This CDR3 contains 15 residues. With V trimmed by 4 bases and J by 4 bases, 5 bases remained unmatched. CDR3 sequence reads: CASSGDRDRNQPQHF. The DNA for the CDR3 is TGTGCCAGCAGTGGGGACAGGGACCGAAATCAGCCCCAGCATTTT.

This clonotype showed up just a few times. The chain joins TRBV30 to TRBJ2-1, with a possible D match to TRBD2 (7 bases). Trimming took off 2 bases at V and 0 bases at J, with 8 bases between the two ends. Germline V gene lookup returns CDR1 GTSNPN and CDR2 SVGIG (reference sequence). This CDR3 has 14 amino acids. DNA for the CDR3: TGTGCCTGGAGTCGGGGGGCCTCCTACAATGAGCAGTTCTTC. It translates to CAWSRGASYNEQFF.

This clonotype came up many times. The chain has TRBV10-3 and TRBJ2-6; D is undetermined. This CDR3 spans 12 amino acids. V was clipped by 8 bases and J by 4 bases, with 6 bases between them. Germline-derived CDR1 and CDR2 are ENHRY and SYGVKD. CDR3 in amino acids: CAISGGANVLTF. The CDR3 DNA sequence: TGTGCCATCTCGGGCGGGGCCAACGTCCTGACTTTC.

This clonotype was detected ten times or more. The CDR3 nucleotides are TGTGCCAGCAGTCAACCGGGACAGGGGGTTTACGAGCAGTACTTC. Its protein product is CASSQPGQGVYEQYF. The chain has TRBV27 and TRBJ2-7; TRBD1 aligns across 11 bases. The V segment lost 5 bases and the J segment 4 bases; nucleotides outside the gene matches: 7. The CDR3 is 15 residues long. Germline CDR1 reads MNHEY; CDR2 reads SMNVEV (reference sequence).

This clonotype has more than one count but fewer than ten. V is TRBV29-1 and J is TRBJ2-1, with no clear D. V was pared by 4 bases and J by 0 bases, with 7 bases between. CDR3 length equals 13 residues. In germline, CDR1 is SQVTM, CDR2 ANQGSEA. CDR3 loop: CSVAGVSYNEQFF. As DNA, the CDR3 is TGCAGCGTTGCAGGTGTCTCCTACAATGAGCAGTTCTTC.

In this sample, this clonotype turned up many times. The J gene is TRBJ2-2, the V gene TRBV7-3; a possible D gene is TRBD1 (6 bases). From germline, CDR1 is SGHTA and CDR2 FQGTGA. This CDR3 comprises 16 residues. V was pared by 5 bases and J by 4 bases, with 17 bases between. CDR3 loop: CASSPFSGRGTGELFF. In DNA, the CDR3 is TGTGCCAGCAGCCCGTTCTCGGGCAGGGGCACCGGGGAGCTGTTTTTT.